Shown below are 22 T cell receptor beta chains from a single sample sequenced in a study of shared clonotypes between healthy human individuals. Repertoires were generated with immunoSEQ multiplex PCR, while TCRdb's copy carries only in-frame clones and drops some. This sample has 650,000 to 750,000 clones, with around 72% found just once. Material: memory CD4+ T cells sorted from blood. Specified subset: CD45RA-negative fraction. These receptors all come from a woman in her 30s in good health.

This clone was detected only a few times. The V gene is TRBV28, the J gene TRBJ1-3, with 7 bases identical to TRBD1. The J segment lost 4 bases and the V segment lost 6 bases, leaving 12 bases of the junction unmatched. Germline CDR1 is MDHEN and CDR2 is SYDVKM. CDR3 length equals 16 residues. CDR3 DNA sequence: TGTGCCAGCAGCCTCCGACAGGGACCGGTCGGAAACACCATATATTTT. Its protein product is CASSLRQGPVGNTIYF.

This clone was seen just once. This chain connects TRBV7-7 to TRBJ2-5; TRBD2 agrees at 7 bases. The CDR3 runs 13 residues. Per germline, CDR1 SSHAT and CDR2 FNYEAQ (reference sequence). J gave up 4 bases and V 3 bases, and 2 bases lay outside the gene matches. Here the CDR3 reads CASSLSGGETQYF. The CDR3 nucleotides are TGTGCCAGCAGCTTGTCGGGGGGAGAGACCCAGTACTTC. The complete variable domain, with remaining parts taken from reference TRBV7-7 and TRBJ2-5, reads GAGVSQSPRYKVTKRGQDVTLRCDPISSHATLYWYQQALGQGPEFLTYFNYEAQPDKSGLPSDRFSAERPEGSISTLTIQRTEQRDSAMYRCASSLSGGETQYFGPGTRLLVL.

The rearrangement uses TRBV28 and TRBJ1-5; D is perhaps TRBD1 (5 bases). This CDR3 has 16 residues. Trimming shortened V by 3 bases and J by 7 bases, and 19 bases separated the two germline ends. The V gene's germline CDR1 is MDHEN and CDR2 SYDVKM. The CDR3 sequence is CASSFHGKGRRQPQHF. DNA for the CDR3: TGTGCCAGCAGTTTCCATGGGAAGGGGCGCAGGCAGCCCCAGCATTTT.

V usage is TRBV9 and J usage is TRBJ1-2, with D hard to call. Trimming stripped 2 bases from V and 7 bases from J, with 9 bases between. The CDR3 totals 12 residues. Germline assignment: CDR1 SGDLS and CDR2 YYNGEE. CDR3: CASSVSGGGYTF. In DNA, the CDR3 is TGTGCCAGCAGCGTGTCAGGTGGTGGCTACACCTTC.

This sequence joins TRBV27 and TRBJ1-2; TRBD1 aligns across 7 bases. The CDR3 spans 13 residues. With V trimmed by 4 bases and J by 5 bases, 4 bases remained unmatched. CDR1 and CDR2 from the germline V gene are MNHEY and SMNVEV (reference sequence). CDR3 amino acids: CASSSTGRYGYTF. CDR3 coding DNA: TGTGCCAGCAGTTCGACAGGGAGGTATGGCTACACCTTC.

This chain uses TRBV5-1 with TRBJ2-3; TRBD2 matches at 14 bases. The CDR3 consists of 18 residues. Germline loops: CDR1 SGHRS, CDR2 YFSETQ. V shed 4 bases, J shed 2 bases, and the junction held 9 bases outside the gene matches. The CDR3 loop reads CASSLGTSGSLFTDTQYF. The CDR3 DNA reads as TGCGCCAGCAGCCTAGGGACTAGCGGGAGCCTCTTCACAGATACGCAGTATTTT.

V is TRBV6-1 and J is TRBJ2-7; D is unclear. The CDR3 is 14 residues long. V lost 5 bases to trimming and J lost 3 bases, with 14 bases between them. Germline CDR1 reads MNHNS; CDR2 reads SASEGT. The CDR3 is CASSPTRGFYEQYF. DNA of the CDR3: TGTGCCAGCAGTCCTACACGTGGATTCTACGAGCAGTACTTC.

This clone has only a few counts. CDR3 DNA sequence: TGCGCCAGCAGCGTCTCGCGTAACACCGGGGAGCTGTTTTTT. Translated, it gives CASSVSRNTGELFF. The rearrangement links TRBV10-2 to TRBJ2-2; D gene ambiguous. Trimming removed 6 bases at V and 2 bases at J, with 10 bases between. This CDR3 region has 14 residues. The germline gives CDR1 WSHSY, CDR2 SAAADI.

V is TRBV12-5 and J is TRBJ2-3; TRBD2 aligns across 10 bases. Trimming took 0 bases from V and 6 from J; bases not matched to a gene: 15. The V gene's germline CDR1 is LGHNT and CDR2 FRNRAP. The CDR3 has 19 amino acids. This CDR3 reads CASGLVLGTSDSQGDTQYF. DNA of the CDR3: TGTGCTAGTGGTTTGGTACTGGGGACTAGCGACTCCCAAGGGGATACGCAGTATTTT.

This clone was detected only a few times. The V and J genes are TRBV18 and TRBJ2-7; D is ambiguous. Trimming pared 1 base from V and 2 bases from J, leaving 12 bases between. Germline-derived CDR1 and CDR2 are KGHSH and LQKENI. The CDR3 is 15 residues long. The CDR3 is CASSPQAGSPYEQYF. As DNA, the CDR3 is TGTGCCAGCTCACCACAGGCAGGCTCCCCCTACGAGCAGTACTTC.

The rearrangement uses TRBV7-8 and TRBJ1-2; D is unclear. This CDR3 is built from 13 residues. The V and J ends lost 5 bases and 7 bases respectively, with 14 bases between them. The germline gives CDR1 SGHVS, CDR2 FQNEAQ. The CDR3 reads CASSPRNDAGYTF. DNA for the CDR3: TGTGCCAGCAGCCCCCGAAACGACGCTGGCTACACCTTC. Full variable domain (missing parts from reference TRBV7-8 and TRBJ1-2): GAGVSQSPRYKVAKRGQDVALRCDPISGHVSLFWYQQALGQGPEFLTYFQNEAQLDKSGLPSDRFFAERPEGSVSTLKIQRTQQEDSAVYLCASSPRNDAGYTFGSGTRLTVV.

This clone has more than one count but fewer than ten. This chain links TRBV23-1 with TRBJ2-1; 9 bases agree with TRBD1. TRBV23-1 is reported as an ORF; its role is uncertain. The V gene end was trimmed by 0 bases and the J gene end by 3 bases; junction bases not matched to a gene: 3. This CDR3 comprises 16 residues. CDR3 sequence reads: CASSQSGQGRYNEQFF. CDR3 nucleotide sequence: TGCGCCAGCAGTCAATCCGGACAGGGGCGCTACAATGAGCAGTTCTTC.

This clone was seen ten or more times. The chain recombines TRBV19 with TRBJ1-1; 9 nucleotides match TRBD1. Germline loops: CDR1 LNHDA, CDR2 SQIVND (reference sequence). With V trimmed by 7 bases and J by 2 bases, 11 bases remained unmatched. The CDR3 is 16 amino acids. In DNA form, the CDR3 reads TGTGCCAGTACTCTATCGACAGGGGGGGAAAACACTGAAGCTTTCTTT. Translation gives CASTLSTGGENTEAFF.

This clone was found once. This sequence joins TRBV6-9 and TRBJ2-1; 12 nucleotides align to TRBD2. CDR3 size: 15 residues. Trimming at V came to 6 bases and at J to 0 bases, leaving 0 bases not matched to a gene. The germline V gene has CDR1 MNHGY and CDR2 SVAAGI. CDR3 nucleotides: TGTGCCAGCAGGGGACTAGCGGGCTCCTACAATGAGCAGTTCTTC. Amino acid sequence: CASRGLAGSYNEQFF.

This clone was seen only a few times. The chain is built from TRBV29-1 and TRBJ1-5, with 8 bases matching TRBD1. From germline, CDR1 is SQVTM and CDR2 ANQGSEA. This CDR3 is 14 amino acids long. V was clipped by 6 bases and J by 2 bases; unmatched bases: 6. The CDR3 region is CSVLETGGNQPQHF. For the CDR3, the DNA is TGCAGCGTCCTCGAGACAGGGGGCAATCAGCCCCAGCATTTT.

The count of this clone is one. The V and J genes are TRBV10-3 and TRBJ1-1, with TRBD1 as a possible D gene (6 bases). The V end lost 9 bases, the J end lost 3 bases, and 14 bases lay between the germline ends. Per germline, CDR1 ENHRY and CDR2 SYGVKD. The CDR3 has 13 residues. CDR3 sequence reads: CAINRAVDTEAFF. CDR3 coding DNA: TGTGCCATAAACAGGGCGGTGGACACTGAAGCTTTCTTT.

V and J are TRBV27 and TRBJ2-2; 15 bases are shared with TRBD2. This CDR3 has 17 amino acids. Germline-derived CDR1 and CDR2 are MNHEY and SMNVEV (reference sequence). Trimming took 6 bases from V and 5 from J; bases not matched to a gene: 7. CDR3 in amino acids: CASSSGTSGRWTGELFF. The CDR3 DNA is TGTGCCAGCAGCTCCGGGACTAGCGGGAGGTGGACCGGGGAGCTGTTTTTT.

The chain is built from TRBV7-9 and TRBJ2-3, with 9 bases identical to TRBD2. Trimming cost V 2 bases and J 2 bases; bases outside gene matches: 2. The CDR3 loop spans 15 amino acids. Germline CDR1 is SEHNR and CDR2 is FQNEAQ (reference sequence). The CDR3 sequence: CASSLLAGSTDTQYF. CDR3 nucleotides: TGTGCCAGCAGCTTACTAGCGGGGTCCACAGATACGCAGTATTTT.

A few counts support this clone. The chain couples TRBV19 to TRBJ1-1; 11 bases are a match to TRBD1. Per germline, CDR1 LNHDA and CDR2 SQIVND (reference sequence). V trimming: 3 bases; J trimming: 4 bases; junction bases outside the gene matches: 1. The CDR3 runs 14 residues. Here the CDR3 DNA reads TGTGCCAGTAGTATGGGGACAGGGGGCACTGAAGCTTTCTTT. This translates into CASSMGTGGTEAFF.

CDR3 coding DNA: TGTGCCAGCAGGGACCGGGACAGGGCGGTGGGGGAGCAGTTCTTC. Residues: CASRDRDRAVGEQFF. The chain combines TRBV4-2 with TRBJ2-1; 9 bases map to TRBD1. The CDR3 is 15 amino acids. The germline V gene has CDR1 LGHNA and CDR2 YNFKEQ. Trimming at V came to 6 bases and at J to 10 bases, leaving 13 bases not matched to a gene.

As for this clone: Given a far larger clone just one base away, this is likely a sequencing read error. The rearrangement joins TRBV11-2 to TRBJ2-5, with D possibly being TRBD1 or TRBD2 (5 bases each). From germline, CDR1 is SGHAT and CDR2 FQNNGV. The CDR3 spans 13 residues. Deletions cut 3 bases from V and 0 bases from J, with 5 bases between. The CDR3 nucleotides read TGTGCCAGCAGCTTGGGGGACCAAGAGACCCAGTACTTC. As protein: CASSLGDQETQYF.

CDR3 nucleotide sequence: TGTGCCAGCAGCTTAGATTCCGGTTTATCCTACGAGCAGTACTTC. It encodes CASSLDSGLSYEQYF. The rearrangement uses TRBV11-3 and TRBJ2-7; no reliable D call. Trimming pared 0 bases from V and 1 base from J, leaving 10 bases between. The length of the CDR3 is 15 residues. Germline CDR1 is SGHNT and CDR2 is YENEEA.